The clone carrying this TCR beta chain was picked up a small number of times. The data belong to a study of blood T cell repertoires in COVID-19. Generated by immunoSEQ multiplex PCR, the TCRdb table keeps only in-frame clones and is missing some. The sample lists roughly 350,000 clones; 87% were seen once. V lost 1 base to trimming and J lost 9 bases; unmatched junction nucleotides: 3. Germline V lookup: CDR1 SGHTA, CDR2 FQGTGA. The CDR3 has 13 amino acids. This receptor was identified in a woman in her 30s with COVID-19, enrolled during active disease. The chain recombines TRBV7-3 with TRBJ2-3; TRBD1 matches 8 bases. Sequenced sample: peripheral blood. Here the CDR3 reads CASSLNTGGTQYF. CDR3 nucleotides: TGTGCCAGCAGCTTAAATACAGGGGGAACGCAGTATTTT.